The 5 T cell receptor beta chains presented below share a single source sample, sequenced in a study of cytotoxic CD8 clonotypes in ibrutinib-treated CLL. The table came from immunoSEQ multiplex PCR; TCRdb's copy has only in-frame clones and leaves some out. The top ten hold roughly 7.5% of the sample, which has tens of thousands of clones, 80% seen once. The sequences come from PBMCs, collected at disease progression, from a patient treated with ibrutinib. These receptors originate from a human donor with chronic lymphocytic leukemia.

The table lists this clone with a count of one. The chain combines TRBV13 with TRBJ1-1; D gene uncertain. Trimming cost V 5 bases and J 4 bases, with 8 bases left between them. This CDR3 contains 12 residues. Germline V CDR1 and CDR2: PRHDT, FYEKMQ (reference sequence). The CDR3 nucleotides are TGTGCCAGCAGCGTGGGAGGCACTGAAGCTTTCTTT. The encoded protein is CASSVGGTEAFF.

This rearrangement joins TRBV10-3 to TRBJ1-4; D is perhaps TRBD1 (6 bases). V lost 7 bases, J lost 5 bases, and 11 bases lay in between. The CDR3 is 13 residues long. Germline-derived CDR1 and CDR2 are ENHRY and SYGVKD. This CDR3 reads CAIKAGENEKLFF. The CDR3 coding sequence is TGTGCCATCAAGGCAGGGGAGAATGAAAAACTGTTTTTT.

Concerning this clone: Other DNA sequences of this sample code for an identical CDR3. This chain uses TRBV19 with TRBJ1-1; perhaps TRBD1 as D (6 bases). This CDR3 is built from 14 residues. CDR1 is LNHDA and CDR2 is SQIVND in the germline V gene (reference sequence). V lost 1 base and J 1 base, leaving 7 bases between the germline ends. CDR3 in amino acids: CASSIAQGNTEAFF. CDR3 DNA: TGTGCCAGTAGTATAGCACAGGGGAACACTGAAGCTTTCTTT.

CDR3 in amino acids: CASSRIVGRETQYF. The CDR3 DNA reads TGCGCCAGCAGCCGCATCGTTGGTAGGGAGACCCAGTACTTC. The chain joins TRBV5-1 to TRBJ2-5; the D is unclear. V lost 4 bases, J lost 5 bases, and 15 bases lay in between. CDR1 is SGHRS, CDR2 YFSETQ, per germline. This CDR3 is built from 14 residues.

This clone was picked up one time. The chain has TRBV2 and TRBJ2-1; D unclear. Germline CDR1 is SNHLY and CDR2 is FYNNEI. With 4 bases removed from V and 9 bases from J, the gap between germline ends came to 13 bases. CDR3 size: 13 residues. CDR3 sequence reads: CASSAEWAREQFF. CDR3 bases: TGTGCCAGCAGTGCCGAGTGGGCTCGTGAGCAGTTCTTC.